The TCR beta chain described here comes from a study of shared clonotypes between healthy human individuals. Findings and caveats of the study: Sequencing depth was a factor that was expected to affect clonotype sharing among donors. The study drew on few donors, limiting represented genetic and exposure-history diversity. Shared across several donors were 5% to 6% of the naive CD4 clonotypes.

Several immunoSEQ 96-well plates shared each subset's DNA, each plate a replicate. The assay was immunoSEQ multiplex PCR, and TCRdb's table has in-frame clones only and misses some. The sample consists of about 2.2 million clones, just over 90% of them appearing once. Comment on this clone: Antigen unknown.

Positive CCR7 selection of CD45RO-negative cells yielded the naive CD8 cells, and terminally differentiated effector memory CD45RA+ cells were excluded. The source is a man aged 18 to 30 in good health. Some clones in this sample may be carry-over from other donors' samples. Sequences were obtained from naive CD8+ T cells from PBMCs.

The CDR3 DNA reads as TGTGCCACCCCCCCCCAGGGACAGGGAGTGGGTGAGACCCAGTACTTC. This translates into CATPPQGQGVGETQYF. The chain carries TRBV2 and TRBJ2-5; 9 positions agree with TRBD1. This CDR3 comprises 16 residues. Trimming cost V 10 bases and J 5 bases; bases outside gene matches: 17. CDR1 and CDR2 (germline): SNHLY, FYNNEI.